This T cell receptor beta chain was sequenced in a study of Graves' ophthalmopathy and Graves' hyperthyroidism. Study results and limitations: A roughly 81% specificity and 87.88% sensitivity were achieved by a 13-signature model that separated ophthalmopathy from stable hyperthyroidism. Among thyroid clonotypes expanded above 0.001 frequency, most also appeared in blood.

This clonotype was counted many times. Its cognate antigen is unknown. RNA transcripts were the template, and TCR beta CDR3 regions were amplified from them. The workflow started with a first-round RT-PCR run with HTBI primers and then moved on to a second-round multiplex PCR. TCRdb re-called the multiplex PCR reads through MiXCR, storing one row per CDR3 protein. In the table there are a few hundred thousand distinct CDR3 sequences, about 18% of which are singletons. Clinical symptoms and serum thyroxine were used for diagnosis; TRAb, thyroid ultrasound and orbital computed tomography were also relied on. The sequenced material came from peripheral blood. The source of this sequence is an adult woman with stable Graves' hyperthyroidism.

CDR3 sequence (DNA): TGTGCCAGCAGTCCGACAGGGGCTCAGCCCCAGCATTTT. This codes for CASSPTGAQPQHF. This chain links TRBV27 with TRBJ1-5, with 8 nucleotides matching TRBD1. This CDR3 spans 13 amino acids. Per germline, CDR1 MNHEY and CDR2 SMNVEV (reference sequence). Trimming at V came to 5 bases and at J to 6 bases, leaving 3 bases not matched to a gene.